The next 17 T cell receptor beta chains were all read from a single sample in a study of cytomegalovirus exposure and HLA in healthy donors. Profiled with immunoSEQ multiplex PCR; TCRdb holds only in-frame clones, not every one. The sample includes roughly 130,000 clones, 89% seen only once; the top ten take over 3%. The sample comprised PBMCs. The origin of the receptors is a man younger than 45 in good health and CMV-seronegative.

This clone was found many times. This CDR3 is CASSDPGTLNSNQPQHF. In DNA form, the CDR3 reads TGTGCCAGCAGTGACCCCGGGACACTGAATAGCAATCAGCCCCAGCATTTT. The chain employs TRBV2 and TRBJ1-5; a possible D gene is TRBD1 (6 bases). The CDR3 totals 17 residues. The V gene lost 3 bases and the J gene lost 0 bases, with 15 bases spanning the gap. Looked up from germline, CDR1 is SNHLY and CDR2 is FYNNEI. Using reference TRBV2 and TRBJ1-5 for the parts outside the CDR3, the full variable domain is EPEVTQTPSHQVTQMGQEVILRCVPISNHLYFYWYRQILGQKVEFLVSFYNNEISEKSEIFDDQFSVERPDGSNFTLKIRSTKLEDSAMYFCASSDPGTLNSNQPQHFGDGTRLSIL.

This chain links TRBV4-1 with TRBJ1-2, with D unclear. This CDR3 has 15 residues. Trimming left V 0 bases short and J 5 bases short, with 13 bases between. Germline V gives CDR1 MGHRA, CDR2 YSYEKL. CDR3 loop: CASSQESGLEYGYTF. The CDR3 region has the DNA TGCGCCAGCAGCCAAGAGAGCGGCCTCGAGTATGGCTACACCTTC.

The CDR3 loop is CASSRGGVRATTGELFF. For the CDR3, the DNA is TGTGCCAGCAGCCGAGGAGGGGTCAGGGCGACAACCGGGGAGCTGTTTTTT. The V call is TRBV11-2, the J call TRBJ2-2, with a tentative D call TRBD2 (6 bases). Germline CDR1 and CDR2: SGHAT and FQNNGV. The CDR3 consists of 17 residues. Between the trimmed V and J ends, which lost 5 bases and 5 bases, there was a span of 21 bases.

The rearrangement links TRBV19 to TRBJ2-5; TRBD1 is a possible D gene (5 bases). Trimming removed 4 bases at V and 2 bases at J, with 8 bases between. The CDR3 runs 13 residues. Germline-derived CDR1 and CDR2 are LNHDA and SQIVND (reference sequence). The CDR3 loop is CASSRNRQETQYF. Here the CDR3 DNA reads TGTGCCAGTAGTAGGAACAGGCAAGAGACCCAGTACTTC.

The chain couples TRBV2 to TRBJ1-4, with 7 bases fitting TRBD1. CDR3 length: 19 residues. Per germline, CDR1 SNHLY and CDR2 FYNNEI. Trimming at V came to 7 bases and at J to 7 bases, leaving 24 bases not matched to a gene. The CDR3 sequence is CASITSTRGTGELSEKLFF. CDR3 DNA sequence: TGTGCCAGCATCACCTCCACGCGGGGTACAGGGGAACTAAGTGAAAAACTGTTTTTT.

This sequence joins TRBV14 and TRBJ1-4; TRBD1 matches 8 bases. The CDR3 spans 14 residues. Trimming cost V 8 bases and J 7 bases; bases outside gene matches: 9. Germline CDR1 reads SGHDN; CDR2 reads FVKESK. The CDR3 spells CASSYQGAGEKLFF. For the CDR3, the DNA is TGTGCCAGCTCTTATCAGGGGGCGGGTGAAAAACTGTTTTTT.

This chain uses TRBV4-1 with TRBJ2-7; 10 nucleotides align to TRBD2. Germline CDR1 MGHRA, CDR2 YSYEKL. V shed 0 bases and J 4 bases; nucleotides not matched to a gene: 6. The CDR3 is 16 residues long. The CDR3 DNA sequence: TGCGCCAGCAGCCAAGAGGGAGGACTAGCGGCTTACGAGCAGTACTTC. Protein: CASSQEGGLAAYEQYF.

The chain couples TRBV7-9 to TRBJ1-2; no clear D gene. The CDR3 spans 15 residues. The germline V gene has CDR1 SEHNR and CDR2 FQNEAQ (reference sequence). V was trimmed by 5 bases and J by 6 bases, leaving 19 bases between them. The CDR3 bases are TGTGCCAGCAGCCCGGTGAGCGCCTCGGGTCATGGCTACACCTTC. Translating gives CASSPVSASGHGYTF.

V is TRBV4-1 and J is TRBJ2-7, with 10 bases fitting TRBD1. The CDR3 loop spans 15 amino acids. CDR1 is MGHRA, CDR2 YSYEKL, per germline. The trim removed 3 bases at V and 0 bases at J, leaving 2 bases unmatched. The CDR3, as DNA: TGCGCCAGCAGCCAGGGACAGGGGCCCTCCTACGAGCAGTACTTC. It yields the protein CASSQGQGPSYEQYF.

The chain is built from TRBV13 and TRBJ2-3, with 8 bases identical to TRBD2. CDR3 length equals 16 residues. V was pared by 3 bases and J by 6 bases, with 11 bases of the junction left unmatched. Germline CDR1 is PRHDT and CDR2 is FYEKMQ (reference sequence). In DNA form, the CDR3 reads TGTGCCAGCAGCTTGGGAGGACTAGCTGTCGGGGATACGCAGTATTTT. Translated, it gives CASSLGGLAVGDTQYF.

CDR3 DNA: TGTGCCAGCAGTCGGGAGGAGACCCAGTACTTC. Encoded protein: CASSREETQYF. The chain is built from TRBV2 and TRBJ2-5; perhaps TRBD2 as D (6 bases). The CDR3 consists of 11 residues. Germline V gives CDR1 SNHLY, CDR2 FYNNEI. V lost 5 bases and J 5 bases, leaving 6 bases between the germline ends.

This chain links TRBV6-5 with TRBJ1-1; TRBD1 agrees at 10 bases. The germline CDR1 and CDR2 sequences are MNHEY and SVGAGI. The CDR3 loop spans 15 amino acids. The ends lost 2 bases at V and 6 bases at J; junction bases unmatched: 6. In DNA, the CDR3 is TGTGCCAGCAGTTACGATCCGGACAGGGGGTCTGAAGCTTTCTTT. This sequence encodes CASSYDPDRGSEAFF.

This clone has a handful of counts. Other DNA sequences of this sample code for an identical CDR3. V usage is TRBV29-1 and J usage is TRBJ2-7; D is undetermined. The ends were cut back, 0 bases at V and 2 bases at J, with 2 bases in the middle. The CDR3 spans 11 residues. The germline CDR1 and CDR2 sequences are SQVTM and ANQGSEA. This CDR3 is CSVEDTYEQYF. Written as DNA, the CDR3 is TGCAGCGTTGAAGATACCTACGAGCAGTACTTC.

The chain uses TRBV5-1 and TRBJ1-6; D possibly corresponds to TRBD1 (5 bases). The CDR3 has 14 amino acids. The V end lost 4 bases, the J end lost 10 bases, and 15 bases lay between the germline ends. Germline CDR1 reads SGHRS; CDR2 reads YFSETQ. Here the CDR3 reads CASSPTGIGSPLHF. Here the CDR3 DNA reads TGCGCCAGCAGCCCCACAGGAATCGGGTCACCCCTCCACTTT.

The CDR3 coding sequence is TGTGCCAGCAGCGTAGTGCTGGGGCTGAACACTGAAGCTTTCTTT. Its translation is CASSVVLGLNTEAFF. The chain has TRBV9 and TRBJ1-1, with D possibly being TRBD1 (5 bases). The CDR3 is 15 residues long. Looked up from germline, CDR1 is SGDLS and CDR2 is YYNGEE. V was clipped by 0 bases and J by 0 bases, with 9 bases between them.

The chain couples TRBV29-1 to TRBJ2-7; D possibly corresponds to TRBD2 (5 bases). The ends were cut back, 4 bases at V and 2 bases at J, with 12 bases in the middle. CDR1 and CDR2 from the germline V gene are SQVTM and ANQGSEA. This CDR3 contains 13 residues. CDR3 nucleotides: TGCAGCGTTGCGAACCCGGGAACCTACGAGCAGTACTTC. It specifies CSVANPGTYEQYF.

The rearrangement links TRBV5-6 to TRBJ2-7; D is uncertain. Trimming pared 2 bases from V and 0 bases from J, leaving 6 bases between. Germline V gene data show CDR1 as SGHDT and CDR2 as YYEEEE. The CDR3 is 13 amino acids. The CDR3 DNA reads TGTGCCAGCAGCTTTCGGAGCTCCTACGAGCAGTACTTC. It is translated as CASSFRSSYEQYF.